One sample yielded the 11 T cell receptor beta chains listed below, sequenced in a study of graft-versus-host responses after intestinal transplantation. Their antigens are not known. Data came from immunoSEQ multiplex PCR; TCRdb stores just in-frame clones and leaves some out. The top ten clones hold around 8% of a sample with around 78,000 clones, around 87% of them seen once. Here the sequenced sample was unstimulated CD8+ T cells sorted from spleen or lymph node cells, taken before transplant. The receptors were gathered from a human donor who was the organ donor for an intestinal transplant.

The rearrangement joins TRBV5-1 to TRBJ1-2, with TRBD1 matching 7 bases. V gave up 4 bases and J gave up 5 bases; unmatched junction bases: 8. The germline V gene encodes CDR1 SGHRS and CDR2 YFSETQ. This CDR3 has 14 residues. The CDR3 loop is CASSLEGAWYGYTF. As DNA, the CDR3 is TGCGCCAGCAGCCTCGAGGGGGCCTGGTATGGCTACACCTTC.

This clone was counted a single time. This sequence joins TRBV19 and TRBJ1-2, with D perhaps matching TRBD1 (5 bases). CDR3 length equals 12 residues. CDR1 LNHDA and CDR2 SQIVND come from the germline V gene (reference sequence). V lost 8 bases, J lost 4 bases, and 11 bases lay in between. CDR3 region: CASGDSIYGYTF. In nucleotides, the CDR3 is TGTGCCAGTGGAGACAGCATCTATGGCTACACCTTC. The variable domain in full, completed from reference TRBV19 and TRBJ1-2, reads DGGITQSPKYLFRKEGQNVTLSCEQNLNHDAMYWYRQDPGQGLRLIYYSQIVNDFQKGDIAEGYSVSREKKESFPLTVTSAQKNPTAFYLCASGDSIYGYTFGSGTRLTVV.

The sample holds a few counts of this clone. The chain carries TRBV5-4 and TRBJ1-3; D may be TRBD1 (5 bases). Per germline, CDR1 SGHNT and CDR2 YYREEE (reference sequence). V lost 3 bases and J 0 bases, leaving 7 bases between the germline ends. This CDR3 contains 14 residues. This CDR3 is CASSSDSSGNTIYF. The CDR3 coding sequence is TGTGCCAGCAGCTCTGACAGCTCTGGAAACACCATATATTTT.

J is TRBJ1-5 and V is TRBV4-1; no firm D call. The CDR3 has 14 amino acids. Germline V gene lookup returns CDR1 MGHRA and CDR2 YSYEKL. Trimming took off 0 bases at V and 6 bases at J, with 9 bases between the two ends. The CDR3 reads CASSQETRGQPQHF. CDR3 bases: TGCGCCAGCAGCCAAGAGACAAGAGGTCAGCCCCAGCATTTT.

The V and J genes are TRBV5-1 and TRBJ1-2; TRBD1 matches 7 bases. The V gene end was trimmed by 4 bases and the J gene end by 2 bases; junction bases not matched to a gene: 8. CDR1 is SGHRS and CDR2 is YFSETQ in the germline V gene. The CDR3 has 15 residues. CDR3 DNA sequence: TGCGCCAGCAGCCCCCTGACAGGGCCCAACTATGGCTACACCTTC. Encoded protein: CASSPLTGPNYGYTF.

The genes are TRBV6-5 and TRBJ2-2; D ambiguous. V gave up 4 bases and J gave up 4 bases, with 7 bases separating them. CDR1 MNHEY and CDR2 SVGAGI come from the germline V gene. The CDR3 consists of 13 residues. The CDR3 sequence is CASSSTVTGELFF. CDR3 sequence (DNA): TGTGCCAGCAGTTCGACGGTCACCGGGGAGCTGTTTTTT.

This clone was observed a few times. CDR3 in amino acids: CASSTIVGVETQYF. CDR3 coding DNA: TGCGCCAGCAGCACGATCGTTGGCGTGGAGACCCAGTACTTC. The J gene is TRBJ2-5, the V gene TRBV5-1; unclear D gene. Germline V gives CDR1 SGHRS, CDR2 YFSETQ. V was clipped by 4 bases and J by 5 bases, with 15 bases between them. CDR3 size: 14 residues.

The chain has TRBV28 and TRBJ2-6, with D perhaps TRBD1 (7 bases). Trimming shortened V by 6 bases and J by 0 bases, and 15 bases separated the two germline ends. This CDR3 has 17 amino acids. Looked up from germline, CDR1 is MDHEN and CDR2 is SYDVKM. The CDR3 DNA follows: TGTGCCAGCAGCCCAGGGGGGTCTAACTCTGGGGCCAACGTCCTGACTTTC. Its translation: CASSPGGSNSGANVLTF. The whole variable domain, remainder taken from reference TRBV28 and TRBJ2-6, is DVKVTQSSRYLVKRTGEKVFLECVQDMDHENMFWYRQDPGLGLRLIYFSYDVKMKEKGDIPEGYSVSREKKERFSLILESASTNQTSMYLCASSPGGSNSGANVLTFGAGSRLTVL.

The DNA of the CDR3 is TGTGCCTGGAACCAGGGGGGGTATACTGAAGCTTTCTTT. It codes for CAWNQGGYTEAFF. J is TRBJ1-1 and V is TRBV30; 7 bases are shared with TRBD1. Germline trimming cut 4 bases from V and 5 bases from J; bases unmatched to any gene: 7. This CDR3 spans 13 amino acids. Per germline, CDR1 GTSNPN and CDR2 SVGIG (reference sequence).

This clone came up once. This chain joins TRBV2 and TRBJ1-6; unclear D gene. Germline V gene data show CDR1 as SNHLY and CDR2 as FYNNEI. CDR3 size: 17 residues. V lost 4 bases to trimming and J lost 0 bases, with 13 bases between them. CDR3 region: CASSVELGSSYNSPLHF. CDR3 in DNA: TGTGCCAGCAGTGTGGAACTAGGGAGCTCCTATAATTCACCCCTCCACTTT.

The chain has TRBV27 and TRBJ1-1; no definite D call. The CDR3 spans 14 residues. The V end was cut by 7 bases, the J end by 4 bases, with 16 bases between. CDR1 MNHEY and CDR2 SMNVEV come from the germline V gene (reference sequence). The CDR3 bases are TGTGCCAGCAACCCGTTTTCGGGCGGCACTGAAGCTTTCTTT. It yields the protein CASNPFSGGTEAFF.